Presented here are 13 T cell receptor beta chains from one specimen sequenced in a study of blood T cell repertoires in COVID-19. Method: immunoSEQ multiplex PCR; TCRdb's copy keeps in-frame clones and lacks some. This sample yields fewer than 200,000 clones, of which about four fifths are seen a single time; roughly 7% belongs to the top ten. Sequencing input: peripheral blood. These receptor sequences come from a human donor in a cohort sampled during active COVID-19.

The chain uses TRBV9 and TRBJ2-5, with 8 bases fitting TRBD2. This CDR3 is 15 amino acids long. In germline, CDR1 is SGDLS, CDR2 YYNGEE. With V trimmed by 0 bases and J by 5 bases, 6 bases remained unmatched. CDR3 residues: CASSVGLAGGETQYF. The CDR3 region has the DNA TGTGCCAGCAGCGTAGGGCTAGCGGGTGGGGAGACCCAGTACTTC. The full variable domain, completed using reference TRBV9 and TRBJ2-5, is DSGVTQTPKHLITATGQRVTLRCSPRSGDLSVYWYQQSLDQGLQFLIQYYNGEERAKGNILERFSAQQFPDLHSELNLSSLELGDSALYFCASSVGLAGGETQYFGPGTRLLVL.

A few counts support this clone. This chain uses TRBV19 with TRBJ1-2; 7 positions agree with TRBD1. The ends lost 6 bases at V and 8 bases at J; junction bases unmatched: 12. The CDR3 consists of 14 residues. Germline V gene sequence: CDR1 LNHDA, CDR2 SQIVND (reference sequence). The CDR3 region has the DNA TGTGCCAGTAGGGTAGACAGGGAAGTTGTCGGCTACACCTTC. It translates to CASRVDREVVGYTF.

The chain employs TRBV6-6 and TRBJ2-3; possible D gene TRBD2, 5 bases. The CDR3 spans 15 residues. Germline V lookup: CDR1 MNHNY, CDR2 SVGAGI (reference sequence). Trimming removed 0 bases at V and 1 base at J, with 8 bases between. CDR3 bases: TGTGCCAGCAGTTACTCGATGGGAGGCACAGATACGCAGTATTTT. Amino acid sequence: CASSYSMGGTDTQYF.

The rearrangement uses TRBV6-5 and TRBJ2-7; a weak D match, TRBD1 (6 bases). There are 14 residues in the CDR3. The V and J ends lost 2 bases and 5 bases respectively, with 13 bases between them. The germline gives CDR1 MNHEY, CDR2 SVGAGI. The DNA for the CDR3 is TGTGCCAGCAGTTACCAACAGGGTGTCCACGAGCAGTACTTC. It specifies CASSYQQGVHEQYF.

The sample holds a few counts of this clone. As DNA, the CDR3 is TGTGCCAGCAGTACACAGGGGTTCGAGCAGTACTTC. Translated: CASSTQGFEQYF. The chain employs TRBV6-2 or TRBV6-3 and TRBJ2-7; 7 bases fit TRBD1. CDR3 length: 12 residues. The germline gives CDR1 MNHEY, CDR2 SVGEGT. Unmatched junction bases numbered 4, after V lost 5 bases and J lost 6 bases.

CDR3 residues: CASSLTSGYNEQFF. Written as DNA, the CDR3 is TGTGCCAGCAGCTTGACTAGCGGTTACAATGAGCAGTTCTTC. This chain joins TRBV5-6 and TRBJ2-1, with 8 bases matching TRBD2. CDR3 length equals 14 residues. Germline lookup yields CDR1 SGHDT and CDR2 YYEEEE. V lost 1 base to trimming and J lost 4 bases; unmatched junction nucleotides: 1.

The chain uses TRBV6-6 and TRBJ1-1, with D perhaps matching TRBD1 (5 bases). Germline V CDR1 and CDR2: MNHNY, SVGAGI (reference sequence). The CDR3 loop spans 12 amino acids. V shed 6 bases and J shed 5 bases, with 10 bases lying between them. CDR3 region: CASSPRDTEAFF. The CDR3 nucleotides are TGTGCCAGCAGCCCCAGGGATACTGAAGCTTTCTTT.

This chain joins TRBV6-5 and TRBJ1-1, with TRBD1 identical over 7 bases. J lost 5 bases, V lost 7 bases, and 13 bases had no gene match. Germline CDR1 and CDR2: MNHEY and SVGAGI. The CDR3 length is 15 residues. The CDR3 spells CASIGRDLGQTEAFF. CDR3 in DNA: TGTGCCAGCATCGGGCGCGACTTGGGACAGACTGAAGCTTTCTTT.

This CDR3 is CTSSLGLAGVNEQFF. The CDR3 bases are TGCACCAGCAGCCTGGGGCTAGCGGGGGTCAATGAGCAGTTCTTC. The chain is built from TRBV1 and TRBJ2-1; the D call in the table, TRBD2, was not verified against the DNA. TRBV1 is deemed a pseudogene. The CDR3 has 15 amino acids.

The V gene is TRBV5-1, the J gene TRBJ2-7; a possible D gene is TRBD1 (6 bases). The ends were cut back, 3 bases at V and 5 bases at J, with 18 bases in the middle. There are 15 residues in the CDR3. The V gene's germline CDR1 is SGHRS and CDR2 YFSETQ. The CDR3 DNA reads as TGCGCCAGCAGCTCCCTAACCTGGACAGAAAACGAGCAGTACTTC. Amino acids: CASSSLTWTENEQYF.

The chain recombines TRBV27 with TRBJ2-1; no reliable D call. Trimming left V 1 base short and J 5 bases short, with 9 bases between. Germline values: CDR1 MNHEY, CDR2 SMNVEV (reference sequence). The CDR3 is 14 residues long. DNA for the CDR3: TGTGCCAGCAGTTTATTGGCCGATCACAATGAGCAGTTCTTC. Translated, it gives CASSLLADHNEQFF.

This chain uses TRBV3-1 (or the pseudogene TRBV3-2) with TRBJ2-1; 14 bases map to TRBD2. The V gene end was trimmed by 3 bases and the J gene end by 3 bases; junction bases not matched to a gene: 13. The CDR3 covers 20 residues. Germline-derived CDR1 and CDR2 are LGHDT and YNNKEL (reference sequence). The CDR3: CASSHLSHGGLAGDYNEQFF. The CDR3 nucleotides are TGTGCCAGCAGCCACCTATCACATGGGGGACTAGCGGGGGACTACAATGAGCAGTTCTTC.

The chain uses TRBV28 and TRBJ1-2, with D uncertain. The CDR3 loop spans 12 amino acids. V was pared by 3 bases and J by 2 bases, with 4 bases between. Germline V gene lookup returns CDR1 MDHEN and CDR2 SYDVKM. The CDR3 nucleotides read TGTGCCAGCAGTTTGACAAACTATGGCTACACCTTC. Encoded protein: CASSLTNYGYTF.